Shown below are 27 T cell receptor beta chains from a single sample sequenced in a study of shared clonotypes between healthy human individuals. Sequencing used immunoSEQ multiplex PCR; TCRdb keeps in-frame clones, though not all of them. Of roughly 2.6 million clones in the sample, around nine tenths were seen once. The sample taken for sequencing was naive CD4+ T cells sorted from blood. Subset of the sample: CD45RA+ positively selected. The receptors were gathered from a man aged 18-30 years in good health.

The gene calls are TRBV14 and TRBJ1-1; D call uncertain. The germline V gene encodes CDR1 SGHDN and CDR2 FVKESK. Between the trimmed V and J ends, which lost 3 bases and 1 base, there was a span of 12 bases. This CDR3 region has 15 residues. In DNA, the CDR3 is TGTGCCAGCAGCCAGCTTGGCAGGCGGAACACTGAAGCTTTCTTT. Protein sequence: CASSQLGRRNTEAFF.

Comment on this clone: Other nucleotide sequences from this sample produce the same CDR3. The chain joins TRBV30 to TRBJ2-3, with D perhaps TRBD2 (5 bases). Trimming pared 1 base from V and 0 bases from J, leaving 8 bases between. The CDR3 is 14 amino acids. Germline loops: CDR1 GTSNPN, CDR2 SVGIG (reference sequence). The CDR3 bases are TGTGCCTGGAGTGCCGGACTCAGCACAGATACGCAGTATTTT. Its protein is CAWSAGLSTDTQYF.

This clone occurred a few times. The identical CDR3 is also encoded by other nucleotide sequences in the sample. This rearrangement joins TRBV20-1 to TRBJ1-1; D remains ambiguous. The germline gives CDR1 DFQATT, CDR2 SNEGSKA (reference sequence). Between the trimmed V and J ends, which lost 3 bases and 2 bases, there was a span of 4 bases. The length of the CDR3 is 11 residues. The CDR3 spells CSARDNTEAFF. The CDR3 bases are TGCAGTGCTAGGGATAACACTGAAGCTTTCTTT.

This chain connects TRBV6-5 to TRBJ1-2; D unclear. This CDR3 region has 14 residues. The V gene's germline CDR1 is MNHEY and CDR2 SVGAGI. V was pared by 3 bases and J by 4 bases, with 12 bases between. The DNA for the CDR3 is TGTGCCAGCAGTTATCGGGAGGCGGGCTATGGCTACACCTTC. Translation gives CASSYREAGYGYTF.

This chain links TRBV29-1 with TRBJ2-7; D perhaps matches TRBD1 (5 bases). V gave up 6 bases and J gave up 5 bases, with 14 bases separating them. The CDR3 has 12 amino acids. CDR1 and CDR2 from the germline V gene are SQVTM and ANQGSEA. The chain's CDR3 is CSVVTWGHEQYF. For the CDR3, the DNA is TGCAGCGTGGTTACGTGGGGCCACGAGCAGTACTTC.

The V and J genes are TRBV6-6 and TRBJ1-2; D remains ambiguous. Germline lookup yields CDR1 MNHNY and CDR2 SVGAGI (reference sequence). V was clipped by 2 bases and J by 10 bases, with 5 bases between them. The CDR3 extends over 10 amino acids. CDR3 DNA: TGTGCCAGCAGTTACGGGAACTACACCTTC. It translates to CASSYGNYTF.

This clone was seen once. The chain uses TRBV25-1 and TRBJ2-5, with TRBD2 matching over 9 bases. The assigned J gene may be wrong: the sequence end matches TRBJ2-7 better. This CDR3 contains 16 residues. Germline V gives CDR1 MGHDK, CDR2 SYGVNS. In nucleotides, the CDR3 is TGTGCCAGCAGCGAACGTCGGGCGGGAGGGGCCTACGAGCAGTACTTC. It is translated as CASSERRAGGAYEQYF.

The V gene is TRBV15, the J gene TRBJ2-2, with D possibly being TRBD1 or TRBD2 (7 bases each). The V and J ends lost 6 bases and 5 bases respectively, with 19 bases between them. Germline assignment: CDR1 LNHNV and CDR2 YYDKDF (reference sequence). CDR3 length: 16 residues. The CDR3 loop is CATRDARQGGTGELFF. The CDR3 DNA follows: TGTGCCACCAGGGATGCACGACAGGGAGGGACCGGGGAGCTGTTTTTT. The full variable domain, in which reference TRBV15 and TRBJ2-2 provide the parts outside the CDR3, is DAMVIQNPRYQVTQFGKPVTLSCSQTLNHNVMYWYQQKSSQAPKLLFHYYDKDFNNEADTPDNFQSRRPNTSFCFLDIRSPGLGDTAMYLCATRDARQGGTGELFFGEGSRLTVL.

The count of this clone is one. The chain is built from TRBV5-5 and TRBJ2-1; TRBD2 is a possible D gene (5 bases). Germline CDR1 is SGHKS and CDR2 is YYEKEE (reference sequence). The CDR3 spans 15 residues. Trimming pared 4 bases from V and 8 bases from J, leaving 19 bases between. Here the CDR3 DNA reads TGTGCCAGCAGCAGAACCGGGAATCGGGTCCATGAGCAGTTCTTC. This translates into CASSRTGNRVHEQFF.

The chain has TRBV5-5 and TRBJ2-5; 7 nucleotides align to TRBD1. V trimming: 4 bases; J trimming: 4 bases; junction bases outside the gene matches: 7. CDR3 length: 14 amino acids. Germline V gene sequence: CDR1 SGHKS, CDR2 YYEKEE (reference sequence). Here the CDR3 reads CASSDPTGAETQYF. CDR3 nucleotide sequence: TGTGCCAGCAGCGACCCTACAGGGGCAGAGACCCAGTACTTC.

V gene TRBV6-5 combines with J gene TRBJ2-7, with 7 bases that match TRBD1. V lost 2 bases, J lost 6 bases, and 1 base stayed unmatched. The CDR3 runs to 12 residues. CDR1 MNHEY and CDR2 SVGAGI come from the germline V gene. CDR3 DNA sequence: TGTGCCAGCAGTTACCGGGACAGCGAGCAGTACTTC. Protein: CASSYRDSEQYF.

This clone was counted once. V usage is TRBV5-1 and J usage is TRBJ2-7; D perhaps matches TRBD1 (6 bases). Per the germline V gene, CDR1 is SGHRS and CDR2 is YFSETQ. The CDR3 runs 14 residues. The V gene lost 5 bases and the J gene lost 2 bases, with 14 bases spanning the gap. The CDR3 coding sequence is TGCGCCAGCAGACGGGACACTTCCACCTACGAGCAGTACTTC. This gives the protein CASRRDTSTYEQYF.

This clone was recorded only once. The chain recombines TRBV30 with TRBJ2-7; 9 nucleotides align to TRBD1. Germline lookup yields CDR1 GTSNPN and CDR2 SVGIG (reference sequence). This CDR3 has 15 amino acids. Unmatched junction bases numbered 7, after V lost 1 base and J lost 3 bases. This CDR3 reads CAWSGPRTGDYEQYF. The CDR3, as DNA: TGTGCCTGGAGTGGTCCTCGGACAGGGGACTACGAGCAGTACTTC.

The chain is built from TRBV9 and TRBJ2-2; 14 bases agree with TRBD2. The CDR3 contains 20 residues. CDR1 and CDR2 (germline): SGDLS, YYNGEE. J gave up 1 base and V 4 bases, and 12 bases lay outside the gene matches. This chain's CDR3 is CASSPGTSGSFVLNTGELFF. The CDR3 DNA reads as TGTGCCAGCAGCCCAGGGACTAGCGGGAGCTTCGTCCTGAACACCGGGGAGCTGTTTTTT.

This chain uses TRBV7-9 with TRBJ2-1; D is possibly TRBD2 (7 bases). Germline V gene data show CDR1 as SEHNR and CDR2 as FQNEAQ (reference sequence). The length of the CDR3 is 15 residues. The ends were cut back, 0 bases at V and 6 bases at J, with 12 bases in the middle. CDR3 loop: CASSLAGGLRNEQFF. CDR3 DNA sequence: TGTGCCAGCAGCTTAGCGGGGGGGCTCCGCAATGAGCAGTTCTTC.

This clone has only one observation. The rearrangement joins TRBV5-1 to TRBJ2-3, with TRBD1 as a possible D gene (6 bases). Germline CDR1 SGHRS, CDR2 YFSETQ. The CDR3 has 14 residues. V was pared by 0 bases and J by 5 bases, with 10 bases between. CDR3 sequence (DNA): TGCGCCAGCAGCTTGGACAGGGTTTTAGATACGCAGTATTTT. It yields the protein CASSLDRVLDTQYF. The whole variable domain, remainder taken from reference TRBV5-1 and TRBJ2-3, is KAGVTQTPRYLIKTRGQQVTLSCSPISGHRSVSWYQQTPGQGLQFLFEYFSETQRNKGNFPGRFSGRQFSNSRSEMNVSTLELGDSALYLCASSLDRVLDTQYFGPGTRLTVL.

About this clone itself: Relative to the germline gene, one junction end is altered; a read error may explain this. As DNA, the CDR3 is TGTGCCAGCAGCTTGTCGGGGTCCTCAGGGAGCAAGATCTTC. Translation gives CASSLSGSSGSKIF. The V gene is TRBV7-9, the J gene TRBJ2-1; possibly TRBD1 or TRBD2 for D (5 bases each). This CDR3 has 14 amino acids. Germline V lookup: CDR1 SEHNR, CDR2 FQNEAQ (reference sequence).

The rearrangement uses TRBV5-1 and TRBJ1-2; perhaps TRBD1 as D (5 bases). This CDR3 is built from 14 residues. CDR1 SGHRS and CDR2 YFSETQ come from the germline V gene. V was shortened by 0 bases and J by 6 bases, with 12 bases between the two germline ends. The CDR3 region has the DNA TGCGCCAGCAGCTTGGGAAGCCAGGGTAATGGCTACACCTTC. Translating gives CASSLGSQGNGYTF.

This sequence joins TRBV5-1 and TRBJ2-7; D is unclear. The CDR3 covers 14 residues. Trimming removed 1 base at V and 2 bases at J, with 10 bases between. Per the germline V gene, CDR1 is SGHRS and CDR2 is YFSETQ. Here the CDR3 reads CASSLWAMTYEQYF. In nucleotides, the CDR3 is TGCGCCAGCAGCTTGTGGGCTATGACCTACGAGCAGTACTTC. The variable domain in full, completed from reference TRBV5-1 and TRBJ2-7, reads KAGVTQTPRYLIKTRGQQVTLSCSPISGHRSVSWYQQTPGQGLQFLFEYFSETQRNKGNFPGRFSGRQFSNSRSEMNVSTLELGDSALYLCASSLWAMTYEQYFGPGTRLTVT.

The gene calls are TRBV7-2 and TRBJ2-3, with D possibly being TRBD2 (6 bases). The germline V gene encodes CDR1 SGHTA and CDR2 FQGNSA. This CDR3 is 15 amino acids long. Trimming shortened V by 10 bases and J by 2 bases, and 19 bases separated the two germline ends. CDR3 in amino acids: CAILRQGGLTDTQYF. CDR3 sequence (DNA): TGTGCCATACTTCGGCAGGGAGGCCTCACAGATACGCAGTATTTT.

The CDR3 loop is CASSSKTSGRLYEQYF. CDR3 in DNA: TGTGCCAGCAGCTCAAAAACTAGCGGGAGGTTGTACGAGCAGTACTTC. V and J are TRBV5-6 and TRBJ2-5, with 12 bases matching TRBD2. TRBJ2-7 matches the DNA end more closely, so the J call is doubtful. This CDR3 has 16 residues. Germline V gene sequence: CDR1 SGHDT, CDR2 YYEEEE.

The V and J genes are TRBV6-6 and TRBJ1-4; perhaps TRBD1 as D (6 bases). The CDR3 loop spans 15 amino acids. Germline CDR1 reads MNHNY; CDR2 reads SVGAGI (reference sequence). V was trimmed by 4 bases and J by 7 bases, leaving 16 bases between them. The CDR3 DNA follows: TGTGCCAGCAGTTCAGGAGGGGGGGTAGGTGAAAAACTGTTTTTT. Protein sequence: CASSSGGGVGEKLFF.

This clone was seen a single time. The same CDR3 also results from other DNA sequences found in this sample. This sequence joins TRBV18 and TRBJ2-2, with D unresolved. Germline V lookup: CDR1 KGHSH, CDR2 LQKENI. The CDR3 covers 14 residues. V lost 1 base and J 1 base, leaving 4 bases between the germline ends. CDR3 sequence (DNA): TGTGCCAGCTCACCACGACAGAACACCGGGGAGCTGTTTTTT. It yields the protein CASSPRQNTGELFF. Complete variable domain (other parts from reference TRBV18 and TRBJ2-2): NAGVMQNPRHLVRRRGQEARLRCSPMKGHSHVYWYRQLPEEGLKFMVYLQKENIIDESGMPKERFSAEFPKEGPSILRIQQVVRGDSAAYFCASSPRQNTGELFFGEGSRLTVL.

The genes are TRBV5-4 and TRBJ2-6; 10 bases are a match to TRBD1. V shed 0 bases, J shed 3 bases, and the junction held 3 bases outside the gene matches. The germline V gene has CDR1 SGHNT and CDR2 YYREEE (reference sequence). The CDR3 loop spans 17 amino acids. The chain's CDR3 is CASSLGQGAGGANVLTF. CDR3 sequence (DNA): TGTGCCAGCAGCTTGGGACAGGGGGCGGGTGGGGCCAACGTCCTGACTTTC.

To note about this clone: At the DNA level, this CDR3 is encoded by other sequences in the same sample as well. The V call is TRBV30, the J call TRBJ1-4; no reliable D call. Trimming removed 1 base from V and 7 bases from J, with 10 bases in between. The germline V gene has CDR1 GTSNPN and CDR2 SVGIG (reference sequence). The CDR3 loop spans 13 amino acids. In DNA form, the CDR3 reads TGTGCCTGGAGTGAGGGTTTGGGTGAAAAACTGTTTTTT. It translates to CAWSEGLGEKLFF.

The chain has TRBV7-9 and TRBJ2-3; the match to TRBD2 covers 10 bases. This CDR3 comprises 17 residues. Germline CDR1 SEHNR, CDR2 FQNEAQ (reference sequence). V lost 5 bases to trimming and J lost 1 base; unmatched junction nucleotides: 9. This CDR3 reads CASSPAGLAFGTDTQYF. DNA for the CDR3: TGTGCCAGCAGCCCGGCGGGACTAGCGTTCGGCACAGATACGCAGTATTTT.

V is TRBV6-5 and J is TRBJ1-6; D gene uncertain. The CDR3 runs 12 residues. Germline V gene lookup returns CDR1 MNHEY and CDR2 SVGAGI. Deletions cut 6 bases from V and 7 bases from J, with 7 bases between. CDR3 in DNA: TGTGCCAGCAGAGACGGGAATTCACCCCTCCACTTT. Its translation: CASRDGNSPLHF.